These 13 T cell receptor beta chains originate from one sample sequenced in a study of blood T cell repertoires in COVID-19. Assay: immunoSEQ multiplex PCR; the TCRdb copy retains only in-frame clones and omits some. The data show roughly 100,000 clones, approximately 86% seen once. The specimen sequenced was peripheral blood. Receptors were obtained from a human donor in a cohort sampled during active COVID-19.

This clone was observed a handful of times. V and J are TRBV19 and TRBJ2-5, with 8 bases identical to TRBD2. Germline trimming cut 6 bases from V and 5 bases from J; bases unmatched to any gene: 5. Germline assignment: CDR1 LNHDA and CDR2 SQIVND (reference sequence). This CDR3 is built from 13 residues. The DNA of the CDR3 is TGTGCCAGTAGCGGGAGGGCCGGGGAGACCCAGTACTTC. It encodes CASSGRAGETQYF.

The V gene is TRBV4-3, the J gene TRBJ2-7; 8 bases line up with TRBD2. The CDR3 is 15 amino acids. The J segment lost 7 bases and the V segment lost 0 bases, leaving 8 bases of the junction unmatched. Germline CDR1 is LGHNA and CDR2 is YSLEER. The CDR3, as DNA: TGCGCCAGCAGCCAAGAACCGGGAGGGCCTCGGGAGCAGTACTTC. Amino acid sequence: CASSQEPGGPREQYF.

The chain joins TRBV2 to TRBJ2-3; 7 nucleotides line up with TRBD1. CDR1 is SNHLY and CDR2 is FYNNEI in the germline V gene. With 5 bases clipped from V and 2 bases from J, the junction kept 4 bases outside the gene matches. The CDR3 contains 14 residues. The CDR3: CASSRQGATDTQYF. In DNA form, the CDR3 reads TGTGCCAGCAGTAGACAGGGCGCCACAGATACGCAGTATTTT.

The chain has TRBV6-5 and TRBJ1-1; D is unresolved. V gave up 10 bases and J gave up 2 bases, with 17 bases separating them. This CDR3 has 14 amino acids. Germline assignment: CDR1 MNHEY and CDR2 SVGAGI. The CDR3 here is CATLSQFLNTEAFF. CDR3 DNA: TGTGCCACCCTATCACAGTTTCTAAACACTGAAGCTTTCTTT.

V gene TRBV6-5 combines with J gene TRBJ1-1, with 9 bases lining up with TRBD1. The CDR3 is made up of 15 amino acids. J was trimmed by 1 base and V by 8 bases; bases with no gene match: 8. CDR1 MNHEY and CDR2 SVGAGI come from the germline V gene. The CDR3 loop is CASGRDRGKNTEAFF. CDR3 bases: TGTGCCAGCGGTAGAGACAGGGGGAAGAACACTGAAGCTTTCTTT.

This chain uses TRBV24-1 with TRBJ1-4, with 8 bases lining up with TRBD1. The trim removed 4 bases at V and 8 bases at J, leaving 8 bases unmatched. CDR1 KGHDR and CDR2 SFDVKD come from the germline V gene. There are 15 residues in the CDR3. The CDR3, as DNA: TGTGCCACCAGTGACTCCGGGACAGGAAAAGAAAAACTGTTTTTT. This sequence encodes CATSDSGTGKEKLFF.

V usage is TRBV18 and J usage is TRBJ2-5; no clear D gene. Trimming cost V 7 bases and J 1 base, with 10 bases left between them. The CDR3 is 13 residues long. The V gene's germline CDR1 is KGHSH and CDR2 LQKENI. The CDR3 sequence: CASFTTSQETQYF. As DNA, the CDR3 is TGTGCCAGCTTCACCACCAGCCAAGAGACCCAGTACTTC.

This clone has just one count. J is TRBJ1-2 and V is TRBV19; D not certain. CDR3 length: 13 amino acids. V lost 6 bases and J lost 5, with 13 bases in between. CDR1 is LNHDA, CDR2 SQIVND, per germline (reference sequence). In nucleotides, the CDR3 is TGTGCCAGTAGCATGTTTGGCCAATATGGCTACACCTTC. It yields the protein CASSMFGQYGYTF.

This clone was observed once. The chain couples TRBV4-3 to TRBJ2-7; the D is unclear. The V end lost 6 bases, the J end lost 2 bases, and 17 bases lay between the germline ends. In germline, CDR1 is LGHNA, CDR2 YSLEER. This CDR3 spans 15 amino acids. The CDR3: CASRHFITDPYEQYF. CDR3 nucleotides: TGCGCCAGCAGGCACTTTATCACTGATCCCTACGAGCAGTACTTC.

The chain employs TRBV30 and TRBJ1-4; maybe TRBD1 (6 bases). V shed 0 bases and J shed 7 bases, with 12 bases lying between them. The CDR3 length is 14 residues. CDR1 is GTSNPN and CDR2 is SVGIG in the germline V gene (reference sequence). CDR3 residues: CAWSVGGVSEKLFF. The CDR3 nucleotides are TGTGCCTGGAGTGTAGGGGGAGTAAGTGAAAAACTGTTTTTT.

This chain connects TRBV27 to TRBJ2-5; TRBD1 might be the D (5 bases). The CDR3 loop spans 14 amino acids. CDR1 and CDR2 (germline): MNHEY, SMNVEV (reference sequence). V was trimmed by 4 bases and J by 1 base, leaving 10 bases between them. The CDR3 sequence: CASSSQGSQETQYF. The CDR3 DNA is TGTGCCAGCAGTTCTCAGGGAAGCCAAGAGACCCAGTACTTC.

The V and J genes are TRBV5-1 and TRBJ2-2; possible D gene TRBD2, 5 bases. CDR1 is SGHRS and CDR2 is YFSETQ in the germline V gene. The CDR3 is 15 residues long. Trimming took off 0 bases at V and 5 bases at J, with 11 bases between the two ends. The CDR3 sequence: CASSLVGAWTGELFF. Written as DNA, the CDR3 is TGCGCCAGCAGCTTGGTGGGAGCCTGGACCGGGGAGCTGTTTTTT. Together with reference TRBV5-1 and TRBJ2-2, the CDR3 gives the full variable domain: KAGVTQTPRYLIKTRGQQVTLSCSPISGHRSVSWYQQTPGQGLQFLFEYFSETQRNKGNFPGRFSGRQFSNSRSEMNVSTLELGDSALYLCASSLVGAWTGELFFGEGSRLTVL.

This chain links TRBV5-1 with TRBJ1-4, with a possible D match to TRBD1 (6 bases). Germline V CDR1 and CDR2: SGHRS, YFSETQ. CDR3 length: 13 amino acids. V was trimmed by 0 bases and J by 7 bases, leaving 7 bases between them. CDR3 protein: CASSLDRAEKLFF. CDR3 sequence (DNA): TGCGCCAGCAGCTTGGACAGGGCTGAAAAACTGTTTTTT.